Presented here are 23 T cell receptor beta chains from one specimen sequenced in a study of neurological immune-mediated disorders (dated by TCRdb to about 2019). The library came from 5' RACE. The listed sequencing device is Illumina HiSeq 2500. Using fastp trimming at Q25 and MiXCR clonotype assembly, TCRdb reanalyzed the public sequencing data and kept in-frame beta chains. Every distinct CDR3 protein forms one entry, paired with its most common genes and DNA. The sample profile shows around 40,000 distinct CDR3 sequences; 10% to 15% of them were found once. The ten largest clonotypes hold roughly 1.2% of the sample. Sequenced input: PBMCs. The receptors here all came from a female donor in good health.

Many counts were recorded for this clonotype. The chain combines TRBV5-1 with TRBJ2-3; D uncertain. Germline CDR1 reads SGHRS; CDR2 reads YFSETQ. Trimming left V 7 bases short and J 4 bases short, with 10 bases between. The CDR3 contains 12 residues. The DNA for the CDR3 is TGCGCCAGCGGGTTAGGGCCAGATACGCAGTATTTT. Translated: CASGLGPDTQYF.

This clonotype was seen at least ten times. This CDR3 is CASSLQGAGEKLFF. CDR3 DNA: TGTGCCAGCAGCTTGCAAGGGGCGGGGGAAAAACTGTTTTTT. The chain carries TRBV5-5 and TRBJ1-4, with D possibly matching TRBD1 (5 bases). V lost 1 base and J 8 bases, leaving 12 bases between the germline ends. Germline CDR1 and CDR2: SGHKS and YYEKEE (reference sequence). The CDR3 covers 14 residues.

This clonotype came up many times. The chain employs TRBV5-1 and TRBJ1-5, with 8 nucleotides matching TRBD1. V gave up 0 bases and J gave up 7 bases; unmatched junction bases: 6. Germline values: CDR1 SGHRS, CDR2 YFSETQ. This CDR3 has 15 amino acids. The CDR3 nucleotides read TGCGCCAGCAGCTTGGAATCAGGGGGCGGCCAGCCCCAGCATTTT. Its protein is CASSLESGGGQPQHF.

Ten or more counts support this clonotype. The chain carries TRBV12-3 or TRBV12-4 and TRBJ2-7, with TRBD2 identical over 11 bases. With 5 bases clipped from V and 2 bases from J, the junction kept 2 bases outside the gene matches. The CDR3 has 14 residues. This CDR3 reads CASSILAGAYEQYF. In DNA form, the CDR3 reads TGTGCCAGCAGTATACTAGCGGGGGCCTACGAGCAGTACTTC.

This clonotype has at least ten counts. V gene TRBV12-3 or TRBV12-4 combines with J gene TRBJ1-5, with D perhaps TRBD1 (5 bases). The CDR3 contains 15 residues. V lost 9 bases and J lost 5, with 20 bases in between. CDR3 region: CASRRGQGSDQPQHF. Written as DNA, the CDR3 is TGTGCCAGTAGAAGGGGTCAGGGTTCCGATCAGCCCCAGCATTTT.

This clonotype showed up many times. DNA for the CDR3: TGCAGTGCTAGAGAAGATCGACAGGGCTCCTACGAGCAGTACTTC. Translated: CSAREDRQGSYEQYF. V and J are TRBV20-1 and TRBJ2-7; 7 nucleotides agree with TRBD1. V shed 0 bases and J 0 bases; nucleotides not matched to a gene: 5. CDR1 DFQATT and CDR2 SNEGSKA come from the germline V gene (reference sequence). The CDR3 extends over 15 amino acids.

The sample holds many counts of this clonotype. The rearrangement joins TRBV20-1 to TRBJ1-5; 9 nucleotides agree with TRBD1. The CDR3 has 16 amino acids. In germline, CDR1 is DFQATT, CDR2 SNEGSKA (reference sequence). The J segment lost 2 bases and the V segment lost 5 bases, leaving 10 bases of the junction unmatched. CDR3 nucleotides: TGCAGTGCTCCTACAGGGGGCAGGCGTGGCAATCAGCCCCAGCATTTT. Protein sequence: CSAPTGGRRGNQPQHF.

This clonotype was counted many times. This sequence joins TRBV5-1 and TRBJ1-1, with D perhaps matching TRBD1 (5 bases). CDR1 is SGHRS, CDR2 YFSETQ, per germline. The CDR3 length is 14 residues. The ends were cut back, 3 bases at V and 4 bases at J, with 13 bases in the middle. Written as DNA, the CDR3 is TGCGCCAGCAGCTCTGCCGGGGGGAGCACTGAAGCTTTCTTT. Protein: CASSSAGGSTEAFF.

This clonotype was observed at least ten times. The CDR3 here is CASSLTAKNIQYF. The CDR3 DNA sequence: TGTGCCAGCTCATTGACAGCCAAAAACATTCAGTACTTC. This sequence joins TRBV18 and TRBJ2-4, with D uncertain. Between the trimmed V and J ends, which lost 5 bases and 0 bases, there was a span of 5 bases. CDR3 length equals 13 residues. Germline V gene data show CDR1 as KGHSH and CDR2 as LQKENI.

This clonotype was observed at least ten times. V usage is TRBV29-1 and J usage is TRBJ2-3; the D gene could be TRBD1 or TRBD2 (6 bases each). The CDR3 runs 17 residues. Germline V gene data show CDR1 as SQVTM and CDR2 as ANQGSEA. Trimming took off 3 bases at V and 3 bases at J, with 22 bases between the two ends. The CDR3: CSVDVRGPLRVTDTQYF. In DNA, the CDR3 is TGCAGCGTTGATGTTCGGGGGCCCCTTCGGGTGACAGATACGCAGTATTTT.

This clonotype was picked up many times. The chain combines TRBV4-1 with TRBJ2-7; tentatively, D is TRBD2 (6 bases). Germline CDR1 is MGHRA and CDR2 is YSYEKL. The CDR3 is made up of 15 amino acids. The germline V and J ends were trimmed by 2 bases and 3 bases, with 14 bases remaining between them. The CDR3 spells CASSQPLRGSYEQYF. Written as DNA, the CDR3 is TGCGCCAGCAGCCAACCCCTGCGGGGAAGCTACGAGCAGTACTTC.

This clonotype was counted at least ten times. The genes are TRBV19 and TRBJ2-6; D call uncertain. In germline, CDR1 is LNHDA, CDR2 SQIVND (reference sequence). The CDR3 loop spans 15 amino acids. Deletions cut 3 bases from V and 1 base from J, with 7 bases between. The CDR3 here is CASSIEVSGANVLTF. The CDR3 DNA reads as TGTGCCAGTAGTATCGAAGTATCTGGGGCCAACGTCCTGACTTTC.

The table lists this clonotype with many counts. The DNA for the CDR3 is TGCGCCAGCAGCTTGGCGGCGGGAGTTAACTATGGCTACACCTTC. Translating gives CASSLAAGVNYGYTF. V usage is TRBV5-1 and J usage is TRBJ1-2; D gene uncertain. Per the germline V gene, CDR1 is SGHRS and CDR2 is YFSETQ. V shed 0 bases and J shed 1 base, with 10 bases lying between them. This CDR3 has 15 amino acids. The full variable domain, rest sourced from reference TRBV5-1 and TRBJ1-2, is KAGVTQTPRYLIKTRGQQVTLSCSPISGHRSVSWYQQTPGQGLQFLFEYFSETQRNKGNFPGRFSGRQFSNSRSEMNVSTLELGDSALYLCASSLAAGVNYGYTFGSGTRLTVV.

This clonotype has a count of ten or more. This chain joins TRBV6-5 and TRBJ1-1; 7 bases agree with TRBD1. The CDR3 runs 14 residues. The J segment lost 1 base and the V segment lost 6 bases, leaving 5 bases of the junction unmatched. Germline V gives CDR1 MNHEY, CDR2 SVGAGI. The CDR3 DNA reads TGTGCCAGCAGGACGGGACAGACGAACACTGAAGCTTTCTTT. Translated: CASRTGQTNTEAFF.

There are a few counts of this clonotype. The V call is TRBV6-5, the J call TRBJ1-6, with 8 bases identical to TRBD1. Germline CDR1 reads MNHEY; CDR2 reads SVGAGI. Unmatched junction bases numbered 7, after V lost 4 bases and J lost 8 bases. This CDR3 contains 15 residues. CDR3: CASSFWTGPDSPLHF. CDR3 nucleotides: TGTGCCAGCAGTTTCTGGACAGGGCCGGATTCACCCCTCCACTTT.

In this sample, this clonotype turned up many times. This rearrangement joins TRBV6-1 to TRBJ2-5; 9 bases align to TRBD2. This CDR3 has 15 residues. Germline V gene data show CDR1 as MNHNS and CDR2 as SASEGT. The trim removed 7 bases at V and 1 base at J, leaving 7 bases unmatched. The CDR3 bases are TGTGCCAGCAAGGTTGCGGGAGGGCCCCAAGAGACCCAGTACTTC. It codes for CASKVAGGPQETQYF.

Comment on this clonotype: Sequence at one end of the junction differs from germline and may be a read error. This chain uses TRBV7-8 with TRBJ2-5; 7 bases are shared with TRBD2. The germline V gene encodes CDR1 SGHVS and CDR2 FQNEAQ. This CDR3 is 15 amino acids long. The CDR3 DNA is TGTGCCAGCAGTGCTGGGGGACTACTTCCTGAGACCCACTACTTC. Translating it yields CASSAGGLLPETHYF.

This clonotype has ten or more counts. The chain links TRBV7-2 to TRBJ1-2, with 7 bases that match TRBD1. The CDR3 consists of 14 residues. With 5 bases clipped from V and 2 bases from J, the junction kept 5 bases outside the gene matches. Per germline, CDR1 SGHTA and CDR2 FQGNSA. CDR3 sequence: CASSKTGHNYGYTF. The CDR3 bases are TGTGCCAGCAGCAAGACAGGGCACAACTATGGCTACACCTTC.

This clonotype was recorded at least ten times. J is TRBJ2-3 and V is TRBV5-6; 8 positions match TRBD2. CDR1 SGHDT and CDR2 YYEEEE come from the germline V gene. With V trimmed by 5 bases and J by 0 bases, 8 bases remained unmatched. This CDR3 spans 16 amino acids. The CDR3 DNA follows: TGTGCCAGCAGTTCCTCGAAGCGGGGGAGCACAGATACGCAGTATTTT. This encodes CASSSSKRGSTDTQYF. The full variable domain, with the rest looked up from reference TRBV5-6 and TRBJ2-3, is DAGVTQSPTHLIKTRGQQVTLRCSPKSGHDTVSWYQQALGQGPQFIFQYYEEEERQRGNFPDRFSGHQFPNYSSELNVNALLLGDSALYLCASSSSKRGSTDTQYFGPGTRLTVL.

This clonotype was seen at least ten times. The gene calls are TRBV5-6 and TRBJ1-5; TRBD1 aligns across 7 bases. The CDR3 is 16 residues long. V dropped 4 bases and J dropped 6; count of bases not matched to a gene: 13. CDR1 and CDR2 from the germline V gene are SGHDT and YYEEEE. For the CDR3, the DNA is TGTGCCAGCAGCCCGGGGAGGGACAGAGGGGGTCAGCCCCAGCATTTT. The encoded protein is CASSPGRDRGGQPQHF. The full variable domain, completed using reference TRBV5-6 and TRBJ1-5, is DAGVTQSPTHLIKTRGQQVTLRCSPKSGHDTVSWYQQALGQGPQFIFQYYEEEERQRGNFPDRFSGHQFPNYSSELNVNALLLGDSALYLCASSPGRDRGGQPQHFGDGTRLSIL.

This clonotype was seen at least ten times. The chain has TRBV9 and TRBJ2-7; D is uncertain. Germline CDR1 is SGDLS and CDR2 is YYNGEE. This CDR3 has 13 residues. Trimming stripped 2 bases from V and 1 base from J, with 7 bases between. CDR3 protein: CASSVTDSYEQYF. DNA for the CDR3: TGTGCCAGCAGCGTGACTGATTCCTACGAGCAGTACTTC.

This clonotype has a count of ten or more. The chain recombines TRBV5-1 with TRBJ2-3; D gene uncertain. V was trimmed by 7 bases and J by 0 bases, leaving 15 bases between them. The germline CDR1 and CDR2 sequences are SGHRS and YFSETQ. The CDR3 is 15 amino acids. The CDR3 coding sequence is TGCGCCAGCCTCCCTGGCGATGCTAGCACAGATACGCAGTATTTT. Translation gives CASLPGDASTDTQYF.

This clonotype occurred many times. V usage is TRBV5-1 and J usage is TRBJ1-1; no clear D gene. The length of the CDR3 is 12 residues. V lost 0 bases to trimming and J lost 6 bases, with 6 bases between them. The germline gives CDR1 SGHRS, CDR2 YFSETQ. CDR3 DNA: TGCGCCAGCAGCTTGGTAGGTCCTGAAGCTTTCTTT. This gives the protein CASSLVGPEAFF.